Following are 14 T cell receptor beta chains from one sample sequenced in a study of blood T cell repertoires in COVID-19. Assay: immunoSEQ multiplex PCR; the TCRdb copy retains only in-frame clones and omits some. There are hundreds of thousands of clones in the sample; around 87% occur only once, and around 7.8% lies in the top ten. Sample: peripheral blood. All receptors come from a woman in her forties or fifties who had recovered from COVID-19.

The J gene is TRBJ2-5, the V gene TRBV4-3; 7 bases align to TRBD2. V lost 3 bases to trimming and J lost 7 bases; unmatched junction nucleotides: 5. The CDR3 length is 13 residues. The germline V gene has CDR1 LGHNA and CDR2 YSLEER. CDR3 coding DNA: TGCGCCAGCAGCCAGGGGACTACAGTGACCCAGTACTTC. This gives the protein CASSQGTTVTQYF.

CDR3 residues: CASCLATEAFF. The CDR3 DNA reads TGTGCCAGCTGTCTGGCCACTGAAGCTTTCTTT. V gene TRBV28 combines with J gene TRBJ1-1; D unclear. V shed 8 bases and J shed 4 bases, with 8 bases lying between them. This CDR3 is built from 11 residues. CDR1 is MDHEN and CDR2 is SYDVKM in the germline V gene.

V is TRBV14 and J is TRBJ1-2; 7 bases are shared with TRBD1. Germline CDR1 SGHDN, CDR2 FVKESK. This CDR3 spans 15 amino acids. The ends lost 4 bases at V and 8 bases at J; junction bases unmatched: 13. CDR3 nucleotide sequence: TGTGCCAGCAGCCCGATTGGAGGGGGCGTGGGGGGCTACACCTTC. Protein: CASSPIGGGVGGYTF.

This clone has more than one count but fewer than ten. This chain uses TRBV5-1 with TRBJ1-2; 7 nucleotides agree with TRBD1. The CDR3 is 14 amino acids. The J segment lost 8 bases and the V segment lost 2 bases, leaving 9 bases of the junction unmatched. CDR1 is SGHRS, CDR2 YFSETQ, per germline. This CDR3 reads CASSLQGFDEGYTF. For the CDR3, the DNA is TGCGCCAGCAGCTTACAGGGGTTTGATGAAGGCTACACCTTC.

The chain carries TRBV28 and TRBJ2-7; D gene unclear. This CDR3 is built from 16 residues. Germline CDR1 MDHEN, CDR2 SYDVKM. Trimming stripped 11 bases from V and 0 bases from J, with 23 bases between. CDR3 in DNA: TGTGCCGCCAGCTATCCGGAAGGAGCTTACTCCTACGAGCAGTACTTC. Translating gives CAASYPEGAYSYEQYF.

This clone was counted once. The chain joins TRBV6-1 to TRBJ2-1; D may be TRBD2 (6 bases). Per germline, CDR1 MNHNS and CDR2 SASEGT. The CDR3 covers 14 residues. Trimming cost V 1 base and J 10 bases, with 14 bases left between them. The CDR3 nucleotides read TGTGCCAGCAGTGAAGTATGGACGGGGGAGGAGCAGTTCTTC. This sequence encodes CASSEVWTGEEQFF.

This clone was recorded at least ten times. V is TRBV28 and J is TRBJ1-3; tentatively, D is TRBD1 (6 bases). The germline V gene encodes CDR1 MDHEN and CDR2 SYDVKM. The V end was cut by 9 bases, the J end by 0 bases, with 15 bases between. CDR3 length equals 15 residues. DNA for the CDR3: TGTGCCAGTCTTAAGACAGGAGGCTCTGGAAACACCATATATTTT. It specifies CASLKTGGSGNTIYF.

This CDR3 reads CASKDRGVPEAFF. CDR3 coding DNA: TGTGCCAGCAAGGACAGGGGGGTTCCTGAAGCTTTCTTT. V is TRBV6-5 and J is TRBJ1-1; 10 nucleotides align to TRBD1. V trimming: 7 bases; J trimming: 6 bases; junction bases outside the gene matches: 5. CDR3 length: 13 residues. Germline CDR1 and CDR2: MNHEY and SVGAGI.

The chain recombines TRBV28 with TRBJ1-5; D is unresolved. V lost 7 bases, J lost 3 bases, and 16 bases lay in between. Germline V lookup: CDR1 MDHEN, CDR2 SYDVKM. The CDR3 runs to 15 residues. CDR3 bases: TGTGCCAGCACCTGGGGAGGGTTGCACAATCAGCCCCAGCATTTT. Its translation: CASTWGGLHNQPQHF.

The chain uses TRBV28 and TRBJ1-2; tentative D call: TRBD1 (6 bases). The CDR3 runs to 15 residues. Germline lookup yields CDR1 MDHEN and CDR2 SYDVKM. Trimming took off 1 base at V and 8 bases at J, with 17 bases between the two ends. The CDR3 region has the DNA TGTGCCAGCAGTTTATCGTCGGGGGGCGCGGTGGGCTACACCTTC. Translation gives CASSLSSGGAVGYTF.

This clone has only a few counts. The gene calls are TRBV28 and TRBJ2-4; D possibly corresponds to TRBD2 (5 bases). V was cut by 3 bases and J by 0 bases, with 21 bases left in between. Germline V gene lookup returns CDR1 MDHEN and CDR2 SYDVKM. CDR3 length: 19 residues. The CDR3 sequence is CASSFLGYRVEGAKNIQYF. The CDR3 DNA is TGTGCCAGCAGTTTCCTAGGGTATAGGGTCGAGGGAGCCAAAAACATTCAGTACTTC.

The V and J genes are TRBV15 and TRBJ1-2; D unclear. From germline, CDR1 is LNHNV and CDR2 YYDKDF (reference sequence). This CDR3 comprises 14 residues. V was trimmed by 6 bases and J by 6 bases, leaving 17 bases between them. The CDR3 region has the DNA TGTGCCACCAGATCCACAGAGACCGGCCATGGCTACACCTTC. It yields the protein CATRSTETGHGYTF.

V gene TRBV14 combines with J gene TRBJ1-6; 7 nucleotides agree with TRBD1. The CDR3 sequence is 14 residues long. Germline trimming cut 0 bases from V and 10 bases from J; bases unmatched to any gene: 3. Looked up from germline, CDR1 is SGHDN and CDR2 is FVKESK. CDR3 coding DNA: TGTGCCAGCAGCCAAGACAACAGGGGATCACCCCTCCACTTT. This translates into CASSQDNRGSPLHF. Using reference TRBV14 and TRBJ1-6 for the parts outside the CDR3, the full variable domain is EAGVTQFPSHSVIEKGQTVTLRCDPISGHDNLYWYRRVMGKEIKFLLHFVKESKQDESGMPNNRFLAERTGGTYSTLKVQPAELEDSGVYFCASSQDNRGSPLHFGNGTRLTVT.

The rearrangement uses TRBV4-3 and TRBJ2-7, with a tentative D call TRBD2 (7 bases). CDR1 is LGHNA, CDR2 YSLEER, per germline. Trimming removed 4 bases at V and 6 bases at J, with 22 bases between. The CDR3 loop spans 16 amino acids. The CDR3 loop is CASSPHDGLGGSEQYF. CDR3 DNA: TGCGCCAGCAGCCCACACGATGGACTAGGGGGATCCGAGCAGTACTTC.